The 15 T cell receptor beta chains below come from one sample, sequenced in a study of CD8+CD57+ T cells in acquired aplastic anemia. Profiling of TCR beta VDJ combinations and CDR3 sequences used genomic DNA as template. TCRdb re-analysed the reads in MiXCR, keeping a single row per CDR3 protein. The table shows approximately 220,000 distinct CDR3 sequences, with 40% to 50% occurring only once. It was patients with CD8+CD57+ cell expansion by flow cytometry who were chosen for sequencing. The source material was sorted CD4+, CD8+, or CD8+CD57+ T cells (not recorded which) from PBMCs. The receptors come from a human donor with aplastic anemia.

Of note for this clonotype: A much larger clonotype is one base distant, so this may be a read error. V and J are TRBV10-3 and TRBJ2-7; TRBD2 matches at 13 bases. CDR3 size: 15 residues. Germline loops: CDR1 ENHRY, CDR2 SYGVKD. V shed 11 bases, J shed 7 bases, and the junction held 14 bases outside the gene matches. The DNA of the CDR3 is TGTGCCTGCAGCCGAGGACTAGCGGGAGCCGGGGAGCAGTACTTC. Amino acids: CACSRGLAGAGEQYF.

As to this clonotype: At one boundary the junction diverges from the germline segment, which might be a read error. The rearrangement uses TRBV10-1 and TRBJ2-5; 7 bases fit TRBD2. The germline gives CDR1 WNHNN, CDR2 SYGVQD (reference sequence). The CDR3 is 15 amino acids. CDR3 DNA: TGTGCCAGCAGGGAACTTCTAGCGGTCCAAGAGACCCAGTGCTTC. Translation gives CASRELLAVQETQCF.

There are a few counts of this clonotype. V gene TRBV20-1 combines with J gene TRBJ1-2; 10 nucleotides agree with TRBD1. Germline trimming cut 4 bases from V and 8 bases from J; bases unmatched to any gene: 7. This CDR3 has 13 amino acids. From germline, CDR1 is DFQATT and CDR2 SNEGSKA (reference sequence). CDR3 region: CSAIDRGLGGYTF. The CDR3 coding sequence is TGCAGTGCTATAGACAGGGGGCTTGGCGGCTACACCTTC.

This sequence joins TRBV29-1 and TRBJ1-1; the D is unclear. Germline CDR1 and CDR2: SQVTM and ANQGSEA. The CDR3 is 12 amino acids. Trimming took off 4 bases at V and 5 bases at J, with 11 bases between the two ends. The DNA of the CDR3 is TGCAGCGTTGTGATGGTCGGTACTGAAGCTTTCTTT. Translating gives CSVVMVGTEAFF.

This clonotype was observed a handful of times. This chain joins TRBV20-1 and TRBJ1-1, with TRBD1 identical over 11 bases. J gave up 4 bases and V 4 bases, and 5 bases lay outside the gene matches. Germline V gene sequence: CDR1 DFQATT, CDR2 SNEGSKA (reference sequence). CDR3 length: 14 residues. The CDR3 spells CSATPGTGGTEAFF. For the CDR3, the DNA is TGCAGTGCTACCCCCGGGACAGGGGGCACTGAAGCTTTCTTT.

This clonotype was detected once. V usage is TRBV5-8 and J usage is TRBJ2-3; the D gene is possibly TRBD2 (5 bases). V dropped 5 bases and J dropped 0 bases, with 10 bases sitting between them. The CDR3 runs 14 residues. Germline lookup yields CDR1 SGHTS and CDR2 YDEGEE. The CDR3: CASRGRTSTDTQYF. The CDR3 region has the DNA TGTGCCAGCAGGGGCAGGACTAGCACAGATACGCAGTATTTT.

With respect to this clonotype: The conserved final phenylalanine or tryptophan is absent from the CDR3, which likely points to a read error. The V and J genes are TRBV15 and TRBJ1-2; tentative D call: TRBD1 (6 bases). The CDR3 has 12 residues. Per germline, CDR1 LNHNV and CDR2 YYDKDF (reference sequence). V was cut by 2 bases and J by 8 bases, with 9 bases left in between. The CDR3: CATSRSDRGYTL. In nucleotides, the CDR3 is TGTGCCACCAGCAGATCAGACAGGGGCTACACCCTC.

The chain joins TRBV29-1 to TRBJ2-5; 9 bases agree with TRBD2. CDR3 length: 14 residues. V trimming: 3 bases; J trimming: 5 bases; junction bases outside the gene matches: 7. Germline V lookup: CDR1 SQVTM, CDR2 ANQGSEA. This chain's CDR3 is CSVERGGAGETQYF. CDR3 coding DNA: TGCAGCGTTGAGCGCGGGGGGGCCGGGGAGACCCAGTACTTC.

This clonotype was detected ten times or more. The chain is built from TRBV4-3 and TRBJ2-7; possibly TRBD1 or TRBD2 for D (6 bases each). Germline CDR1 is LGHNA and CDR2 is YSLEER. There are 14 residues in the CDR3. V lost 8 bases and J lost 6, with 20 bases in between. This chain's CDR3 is CASSRGIGGGEQYF. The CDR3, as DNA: TGCGCCAGCTCAAGAGGTATCGGGGGCGGCGAGCAGTACTTC.

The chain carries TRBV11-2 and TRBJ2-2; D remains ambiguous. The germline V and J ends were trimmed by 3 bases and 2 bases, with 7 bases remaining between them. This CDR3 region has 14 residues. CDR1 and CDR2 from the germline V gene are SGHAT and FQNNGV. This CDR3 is CASSFGVNTGELFF. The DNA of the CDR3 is TGTGCCAGCAGCTTTGGGGTTAACACCGGGGAGCTGTTTTTT.

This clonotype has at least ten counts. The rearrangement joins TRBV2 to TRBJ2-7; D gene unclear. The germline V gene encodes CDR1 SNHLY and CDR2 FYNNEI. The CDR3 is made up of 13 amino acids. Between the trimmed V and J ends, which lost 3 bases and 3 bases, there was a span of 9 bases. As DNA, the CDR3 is TGTGCCAGCAGTGAGCAGAGCTACTACGAGCAGTACTTC. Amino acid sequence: CASSEQSYYEQYF.

This CDR3 reads CASRRTELKNTEAFF. In nucleotides, the CDR3 is TGTGCCAGCCGCCGGACAGAACTAAAGAACACTGAAGCTTTCTTT. The chain combines TRBV6-5 with TRBJ1-1, with D maybe TRBD1 (6 bases). CDR3 length: 15 residues. V lost 8 bases and J 1 base, leaving 17 bases between the germline ends. Germline-derived CDR1 and CDR2 are MNHEY and SVGAGI.

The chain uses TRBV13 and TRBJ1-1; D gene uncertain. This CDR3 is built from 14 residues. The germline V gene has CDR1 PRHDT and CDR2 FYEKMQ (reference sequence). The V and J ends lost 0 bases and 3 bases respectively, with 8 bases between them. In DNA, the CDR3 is TGTGCCAGCAGCTTAGGTCCAAGCTACACTGAAGCTTTCTTT. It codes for CASSLGPSYTEAFF.

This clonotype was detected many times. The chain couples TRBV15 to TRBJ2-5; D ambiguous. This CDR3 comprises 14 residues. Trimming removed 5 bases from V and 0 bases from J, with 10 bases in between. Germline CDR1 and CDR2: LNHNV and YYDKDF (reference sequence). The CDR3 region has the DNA TGTGCCACCAGCTTAAGGAGTTACCAAGAGACCCAGTACTTC. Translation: CATSLRSYQETQYF.

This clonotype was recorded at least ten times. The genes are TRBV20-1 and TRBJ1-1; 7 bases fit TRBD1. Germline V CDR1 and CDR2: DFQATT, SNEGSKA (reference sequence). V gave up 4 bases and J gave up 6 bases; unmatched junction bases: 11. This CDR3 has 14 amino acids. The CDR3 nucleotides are TGCAGTGCTACCGAGACAGGGACGTTCTCTGAAGCTTTCTTT. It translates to CSATETGTFSEAFF.